The 30 T cell receptor beta chains presented below share a single source sample, sequenced in a study of cytomegalovirus exposure and HLA in healthy donors. Primers: 60 Vbeta forward and 13 Jbeta reverse. The table came from immunoSEQ multiplex PCR; TCRdb's copy has only in-frame clones and leaves some out. This table has about 190,000 clones, roughly 86% appearing once. Source material: PBMCs. The receptor source for this set is a woman aged 18 to 35 in good health and CMV-seronegative.

The genes are TRBV5-1 and TRBJ2-1; TRBD1 aligns across 8 bases. V was clipped by 3 bases and J by 3 bases; unmatched bases: 17. The CDR3 runs 19 residues. In germline, CDR1 is SGHRS, CDR2 YFSETQ. The CDR3 loop is CASSSTDRGQTYLYNEQFF. CDR3 in DNA: TGCGCCAGCAGCTCGACCGACAGGGGCCAGACCTACCTCTACAATGAGCAGTTCTTC.

The chain combines TRBV4-1 with TRBJ1-1; maybe TRBD1 (6 bases). The V and J ends lost 2 bases and 1 base respectively, with 11 bases between them. Germline V gene data show CDR1 as MGHRA and CDR2 as YSYEKL. The CDR3 spans 15 residues. The CDR3 DNA follows: TGCGCCAGCAGCCAACTGAGGGGACAGAACACTGAAGCTTTCTTT. Its translation: CASSQLRGQNTEAFF.

This clone was counted between two and nine times. This chain joins TRBV25-1 and TRBJ2-5; 9 nucleotides agree with TRBD1. Germline CDR1 is MGHDK and CDR2 is SYGVNS. This CDR3 has 18 residues. The ends lost 0 bases at V and 2 bases at J; junction bases unmatched: 10. The CDR3 DNA reads TGTGCCAGCAGTGAATATAGCCAGGGGGGACAGGGACAAGAGACCCAGTACTTC. This encodes CASSEYSQGGQGQETQYF.

In nucleotides, the CDR3 is TGTGCCAGCAGCTTAGCTGGACTAGCGGGAGCCAATGAGCAGTTCTTC. Protein: CASSLAGLAGANEQFF. The V gene is TRBV7-6, the J gene TRBJ2-1; 13 bases agree with TRBD2. The CDR3 runs 16 residues. Germline assignment: CDR1 SGHVS and CDR2 FNYEAQ. The V segment lost 0 bases and the J segment 6 bases; nucleotides outside the gene matches: 2.

The chain is built from TRBV7-2 and TRBJ2-3; TRBD2 agrees at 15 bases. The CDR3 length is 18 residues. With 5 bases clipped from V and 1 base from J, the junction kept 7 bases outside the gene matches. Germline V gene sequence: CDR1 SGHTA, CDR2 FQGNSA. The CDR3 reads CASSHGTSGGWGTDTQYF. CDR3 in DNA: TGTGCCAGCAGCCACGGGACTAGCGGGGGGTGGGGCACAGATACGCAGTATTTT.

This clone was observed once. The V gene is TRBV5-5, the J gene TRBJ1-5; D is uncertain. V lost 3 bases to trimming and J lost 3 bases, with 16 bases between them. Germline assignment: CDR1 SGHKS and CDR2 YYEKEE (reference sequence). The CDR3 runs to 16 residues. CDR3 bases: TGTGCCAGCAGCTCCTATGTCCGAGATAACAATCAGCCCCAGCATTTT. Translated, it gives CASSSYVRDNNQPQHF.

This chain uses TRBV5-1 with TRBJ2-1; perhaps TRBD2 as D (5 bases). Trimming removed 4 bases from V and 1 base from J, with 12 bases in between. This CDR3 spans 15 amino acids. Germline lookup yields CDR1 SGHRS and CDR2 YFSETQ. The CDR3 sequence: CASSLQAESYNEQFF. DNA of the CDR3: TGCGCCAGCAGCCTCCAAGCGGAATCCTACAATGAGCAGTTCTTC.

The chain carries TRBV5-1 and TRBJ1-3; 9 positions match TRBD1. The germline V gene has CDR1 SGHRS and CDR2 YFSETQ. The CDR3 length is 16 residues. Trimming at V came to 0 bases and at J to 3 bases, leaving 4 bases not matched to a gene. The CDR3 coding sequence is TGCGCCAGCAGCTTGGCCGGGACAGGGAATGGAAACACCATATATTTT. It codes for CASSLAGTGNGNTIYF.

The genes are TRBV2 and TRBJ1-6; TRBD1 aligns across 10 bases. With V trimmed by 5 bases and J by 9 bases, 7 bases remained unmatched. The CDR3 has 15 amino acids. Germline V gene lookup returns CDR1 SNHLY and CDR2 FYNNEI. CDR3 protein: CASSTGTGDISPLHF. As DNA, the CDR3 is TGTGCCAGCAGTACCGGGACAGGGGACATTTCACCCCTCCACTTT.

The rearrangement joins TRBV18 to TRBJ1-6; D is ambiguous. V was pared by 8 bases and J by 6 bases, with 17 bases between. The CDR3 is made up of 15 amino acids. Germline loops: CDR1 KGHSH, CDR2 LQKENI. Here the CDR3 DNA reads TGTGCCAGCACCACAGTCACGACGCGTAATTCACCCCTCCACTTT. This codes for CASTTVTTRNSPLHF.

This clone was counted a single time. This chain joins TRBV6-5 and TRBJ2-3; 14 bases match TRBD2. J lost 3 bases, V lost 1 base, and 0 bases had no gene match. The CDR3 loop spans 16 amino acids. Looked up from germline, CDR1 is MNHEY and CDR2 is SVGAGI. The CDR3 protein is CASSYWTSGRTDTQYF. The CDR3 bases are TGTGCCAGCAGTTACTGGACTAGCGGGAGGACAGATACGCAGTATTTT.

The CDR3 loop is CASSTGVPGEKLFF. The CDR3 DNA reads TGCGCCAGCAGCACAGGGGTCCCGGGGGAAAAACTGTTTTTT. The J gene is TRBJ1-4, the V gene TRBV5-1; TRBD1 matches 7 bases. Trimming took 4 bases from V and 8 from J; bases not matched to a gene: 8. CDR1 and CDR2 from the germline V gene are SGHRS and YFSETQ. The length of the CDR3 is 14 residues.

The rearrangement uses TRBV11-3 and TRBJ2-1; 12 nucleotides line up with TRBD2. This CDR3 has 15 amino acids. CDR1 SGHNT and CDR2 YENEEA come from the germline V gene. J was trimmed by 10 bases and V by 0 bases; bases with no gene match: 4. CDR3 sequence reads: CASSLELAGGQEQFF. The CDR3 DNA follows: TGTGCCAGCAGCTTAGAACTAGCGGGAGGCCAAGAGCAGTTCTTC.

CDR3 coding DNA: TGCAGCGCGACAGTGACGAACACCGGGGAGCTGTTTTTT. Translating gives CSATVTNTGELFF. This rearrangement joins TRBV29-1 to TRBJ2-2; TRBD1 is a possible D gene (5 bases). Per germline, CDR1 SQVTM and CDR2 ANQGSEA. The CDR3 loop spans 13 amino acids. Trimming took 7 bases from V and 0 from J, leaving 9 bases between them.

This clone was picked up one time. V usage is TRBV11-2 and J usage is TRBJ2-7, with D perhaps TRBD1 (6 bases). The CDR3 runs 15 residues. The V end was cut by 4 bases, the J end by 1 base, with 14 bases between. Germline loops: CDR1 SGHAT, CDR2 FQNNGV. In DNA, the CDR3 is TGTGCCAGCAGCTCCCGGGACATCCTATCCTACGAGCAGTACTTC. Protein product: CASSSRDILSYEQYF.

The J gene is TRBJ2-7, the V gene TRBV27, with TRBD1 matching over 10 bases. The length of the CDR3 is 14 residues. Germline CDR1 MNHEY, CDR2 SMNVEV (reference sequence). J gave up 3 bases and V 6 bases, and 5 bases lay outside the gene matches. CDR3 residues: CASRLGQGIYEQYF. The CDR3 DNA is TGTGCCAGCAGGCTGGGACAGGGGATCTACGAGCAGTACTTC.

The chain combines TRBV6-5 with TRBJ1-1; D is unclear. Between the trimmed V and J ends, which lost 0 bases and 7 bases, there was a span of 12 bases. In germline, CDR1 is MNHEY, CDR2 SVGAGI. CDR3 length: 14 amino acids. The CDR3 region is CASSYSTSADEAFF. CDR3 coding DNA: TGTGCCAGCAGTTACTCGACGTCGGCGGATGAAGCTTTCTTT.

The V and J genes are TRBV19 and TRBJ2-7, with 10 bases identical to TRBD1. The CDR3 has 14 amino acids. J gave up 3 bases and V 4 bases, and 3 bases lay outside the gene matches. Germline CDR1 and CDR2: LNHDA and SQIVND (reference sequence). CDR3 loop: CASSRGQGYYEQYF. In DNA form, the CDR3 reads TGTGCCAGTAGTAGGGGACAGGGGTACTACGAGCAGTACTTC.

The chain recombines TRBV25-1 with TRBJ2-1; D unresolved. This CDR3 is built from 13 residues. The V end was cut by 1 base, the J end by 4 bases, with 5 bases between. Germline V gene data show CDR1 as MGHDK and CDR2 as SYGVNS. CDR3 region: CASSESSYNEQFF. The CDR3 DNA sequence: TGTGCCAGCAGTGAATCCAGTTACAATGAGCAGTTCTTC.

The V call is TRBV7-2, the J call TRBJ2-3; TRBD2 might be the D (6 bases). CDR3 length: 15 amino acids. From germline, CDR1 is SGHTA and CDR2 FQGNSA. The V and J ends lost 5 bases and 1 base respectively, with 13 bases between them. Here the CDR3 reads CASSRPGGGTDTQYF. CDR3 nucleotides: TGTGCCAGCAGCCGCCCTGGAGGGGGCACAGATACGCAGTATTTT.

The rearrangement joins TRBV4-1 to TRBJ2-5, with TRBD1 matching over 7 bases. Gene TRBJ2-7 matches the end of the DNA better, so the J call may be wrong. The CDR3 contains 12 residues. From germline, CDR1 is MGHRA and CDR2 YSYEKL. CDR3 protein: CASSSHRGEQYF. Written as DNA, the CDR3 is TGCGCCAGCAGCTCTCACAGGGGCGAGCAGTACTTC.

This sequence joins TRBV7-2 and TRBJ2-7; tentatively, D is TRBD2 (7 bases). The length of the CDR3 is 15 residues. V lost 1 base, J lost 1 base, and 11 bases lay in between. Germline CDR1 and CDR2: SGHTA and FQGNSA. CDR3 in amino acids: CASSLGGGSSYEQYF. The CDR3 DNA reads TGTGCCAGCAGCTTAGGGGGGGGCAGTTCCTACGAGCAGTACTTC.

The V gene is TRBV4-2, the J gene TRBJ1-2; maybe TRBD1 (5 bases). Germline values: CDR1 LGHNA, CDR2 YNFKEQ. This CDR3 is 15 amino acids long. V lost 0 bases and J lost 7, with 15 bases in between. This CDR3 is CASSQEGGRAGGYTF. As DNA, the CDR3 is TGTGCCAGCAGCCAAGAAGGTGGCAGGGCAGGTGGCTACACCTTC.

As DNA, the CDR3 is TGTGCCAGCGGGAGCCCTCCCGGACTAGCGGGAGTAGAGACCCAGTACTTC. This sequence encodes CASGSPPGLAGVETQYF. This chain connects TRBV7-9 to TRBJ2-5; 13 bases fit TRBD2. This CDR3 region has 17 residues. V dropped 8 bases and J dropped 4; count of bases not matched to a gene: 13. Per germline, CDR1 SEHNR and CDR2 FQNEAQ (reference sequence). Complete variable domain (other parts from reference TRBV7-9 and TRBJ2-5): DTGVSQNPRHKITKRGQNVTFRCDPISEHNRLYWYRQTLGQGPEFLTYFQNEAQLEKSRLLSDRFSAERPKGSFSTLEIQRTEQGDSAMYLCASGSPPGLAGVETQYFGPGTRLLVL.

This clone turned up a few times. The chain carries TRBV30 and TRBJ2-5; a possible D gene is TRBD1 (6 bases). The germline V gene encodes CDR1 GTSNPN and CDR2 SVGIG (reference sequence). V gave up 8 bases and J gave up 1 base, with 17 bases separating them. The CDR3 loop spans 14 amino acids. Written as DNA, the CDR3 is TGTGCCGCCTCCCCCTGGGGGCCCCAAGAGACCCAGTACTTC. This gives the protein CAASPWGPQETQYF. The variable domain in full, completed from reference TRBV30 and TRBJ2-5, reads SQTIHQWPATLVQPVGSPLSLECTVEGTSNPNLYWYRQAAGRGLQLLFYSVGIGQISSEVPQNLSASRPQDRQFILSSKKLLLSDSGFYLCAASPWGPQETQYFGPGTRLLVL.

The chain employs TRBV2 and TRBJ2-1; D is perhaps TRBD2 (5 bases). This CDR3 comprises 15 residues. Germline CDR1 reads SNHLY; CDR2 reads FYNNEI. V was clipped by 4 bases and J by 5 bases, with 15 bases between them. CDR3 amino acids: CASSASLEGHNEQFF. CDR3 coding DNA: TGTGCCAGCAGTGCCAGCCTAGAGGGTCACAATGAGCAGTTCTTC.

The rearrangement uses TRBV5-8 and TRBJ2-3; maybe TRBD1 (5 bases). The germline gives CDR1 SGHTS, CDR2 YDEGEE. This CDR3 has 14 amino acids. V lost 3 bases and J 1 base, leaving 9 bases between the germline ends. The CDR3 is CASSSQGGTDTQYF. In nucleotides, the CDR3 is TGTGCCAGCAGCTCACAAGGGGGCACAGATACGCAGTATTTT.

This chain joins TRBV19 and TRBJ1-1, with 12 bases aligning to TRBD1. V lost 7 bases and J lost 5; bases outside the gene matches: 11. The CDR3 extends over 16 amino acids. Germline lookup yields CDR1 LNHDA and CDR2 SQIVND (reference sequence). The CDR3 loop reads CASKGWDRGRRTEAFF. In nucleotides, the CDR3 is TGTGCCAGTAAGGGATGGGACAGGGGGCGCCGAACTGAAGCTTTCTTT.

This clone was recorded only once. V is TRBV19 and J is TRBJ2-5; D gene uncertain. Trimming pared 3 bases from V and 5 bases from J, leaving 13 bases between. The CDR3 runs to 14 residues. In germline, CDR1 is LNHDA, CDR2 SQIVND (reference sequence). CDR3 region: CASSIGFGVETQYF. DNA of the CDR3: TGTGCCAGTAGTATCGGGTTCGGTGTGGAGACCCAGTACTTC.

This clone has just one count. The CDR3 DNA reads TGTGCCAGCAGGTTTAGTAGCTACGAGCAGTACTTC. It specifies CASRFSSYEQYF. The chain carries TRBV5-5 and TRBJ2-7; D is uncertain. CDR3 length: 12 residues. The ends were cut back, 5 bases at V and 3 bases at J, with 9 bases in the middle. Germline V gives CDR1 SGHKS, CDR2 YYEKEE (reference sequence).